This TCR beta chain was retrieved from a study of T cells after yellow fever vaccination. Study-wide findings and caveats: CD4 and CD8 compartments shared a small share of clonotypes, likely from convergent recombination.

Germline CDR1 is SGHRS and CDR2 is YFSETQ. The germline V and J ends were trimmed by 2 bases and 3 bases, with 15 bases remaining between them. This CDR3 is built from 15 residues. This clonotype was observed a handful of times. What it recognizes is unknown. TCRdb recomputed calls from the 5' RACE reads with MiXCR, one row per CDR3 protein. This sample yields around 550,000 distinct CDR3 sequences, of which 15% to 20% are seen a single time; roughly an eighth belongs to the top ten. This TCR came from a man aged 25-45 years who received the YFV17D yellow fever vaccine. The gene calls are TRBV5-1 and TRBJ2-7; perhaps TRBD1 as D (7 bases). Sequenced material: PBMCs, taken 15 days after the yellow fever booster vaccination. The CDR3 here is CASSLTGAGNYEQYF. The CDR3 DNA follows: TGCGCCAGCAGCTTAACAGGGGCGGGGAACTACGAGCAGTACTTC.